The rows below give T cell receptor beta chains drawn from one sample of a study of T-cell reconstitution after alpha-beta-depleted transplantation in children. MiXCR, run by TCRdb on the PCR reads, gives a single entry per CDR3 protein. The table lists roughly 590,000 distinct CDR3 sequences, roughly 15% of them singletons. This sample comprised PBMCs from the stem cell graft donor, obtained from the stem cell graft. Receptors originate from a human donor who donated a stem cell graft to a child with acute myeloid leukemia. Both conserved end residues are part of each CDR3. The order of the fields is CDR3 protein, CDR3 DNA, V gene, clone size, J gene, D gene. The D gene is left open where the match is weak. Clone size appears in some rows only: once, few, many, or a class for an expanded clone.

CDR3aa: CASSGRDSEQFF
CDR3nt: TGTGCCAGCAGTGGCCGGGACAGTGAGCAGTTCTTC
v_gene: TRBV6-1
abundance: -
j_gene: TRBJ2-1
d_gene: TRBD1

CDR3aa: CASSVTGLMNYGYTF
CDR3nt: TGTGCCAGCAGCGTAACCGGCCTCATGAACTATGGCTACACCTTC
v_gene: TRBV9
abundance: many
j_gene: TRBJ1-2
d_gene: -

CDR3aa: CASRFWGSTDTQYF
CDR3nt: TGTGCCAGCAGGTTTTGGGGAAGCACAGATACGCAGTATTTT
v_gene: TRBV5-5
abundance: -
j_gene: TRBJ2-3
d_gene: -

CDR3aa: CASRLQGYQPQHF
CDR3nt: TGTGCCAGCAGGCTACAGGGATATCAGCCCCAGCATTTT
v_gene: TRBV12-3/TRBV12-4
abundance: many
j_gene: TRBJ1-5
d_gene: -

CDR3aa: CASSSRTGGRSGANVLTF
CDR3nt: TGTGCCAGCAGTTCGCGGACAGGGGGTAGATCTGGGGCCAACGTCCTGACTTTC
v_gene: TRBV6-5
abundance: few
j_gene: TRBJ2-6
d_gene: TRBD1

CDR3aa: CASSLVLTGSSGNTIYF
CDR3nt: TGTGCCAGCAGCTTAGTTTTGACAGGGTCTTCTGGAAACACCATATATTTT
v_gene: TRBV7-2
abundance: few
j_gene: TRBJ1-3
d_gene: TRBD1

CDR3aa: CASSTGIQNPEAFF
CDR3nt: TGTGCCAGCAGCACCGGGATCCAGAACCCTGAAGCTTTCTTT
v_gene: TRBV13
abundance: many
j_gene: TRBJ1-1
d_gene: -

CDR3aa: CASGLGLRPNQPQHF
CDR3nt: TGTGCCAGCGGCCTAGGCCTAAGACCAAATCAGCCCCAGCATTTT
v_gene: TRBV27
abundance: many
j_gene: TRBJ1-5
d_gene: -

CDR3aa: CASTLSGAKETQYF
CDR3nt: TGTGCCAGCACCCTTAGCGGGGCGAAAGAGACCCAGTACTTC
v_gene: TRBV7-2
abundance: -
j_gene: TRBJ2-5
d_gene: TRBD2

CDR3aa: CASSHQGSSYNSPLHF
CDR3nt: TGCGCCAGCAGTCATCAGGGAAGCTCCTATAATTCACCCCTCCACTTT
v_gene: TRBV5-1
abundance: many
j_gene: TRBJ1-6
d_gene: -

CDR3aa: CASSFDSLNSSPLHF
CDR3nt: TGTGCCAGCAGTTTTGACAGTTTGAATTCATCACCCCTCCACTTT
v_gene: TRBV12-3/TRBV12-4
abundance: many
j_gene: TRBJ1-6
d_gene: -

CDR3aa: CATSDLGREADTQYF
CDR3nt: TGTGCCACCAGTGATTTGGGGAGGGAGGCAGATACGCAGTATTTT
v_gene: TRBV24-1
abundance: many
j_gene: TRBJ2-3
d_gene: TRBD2

CDR3aa: CASSPDSGEKLFF
CDR3nt: TGTGCCAGCTCACCTGACTCCGGGGAAAAACTGTTTTTT
v_gene: TRBV18
abundance: -
j_gene: TRBJ1-4
d_gene: -

CDR3aa: CASSPLVGGDTQYF
CDR3nt: TGCGCCAGCAGCCCACTTGTCGGGGGCGATACGCAGTATTTT
v_gene: TRBV5-1
abundance: many
j_gene: TRBJ2-3
d_gene: -

CDR3aa: CSAREGGGNTEAFF
CDR3nt: TGCAGTGCTAGAGAGGGAGGGGGGAACACTGAAGCTTTCTTT
v_gene: TRBV20-1
abundance: many
j_gene: TRBJ1-1
d_gene: -

CDR3aa: CAIESGLFTDTQYF
CDR3nt: TGTGCCATCGAATCGGGACTATTCACAGATACGCAGTATTTT
v_gene: TRBV10-3
abundance: few
j_gene: TRBJ2-3
d_gene: TRBD2

CDR3aa: CASSLSGQAAEQFF
CDR3nt: TGCGCCAGCAGCCTATCCGGACAGGCGGCTGAGCAGTTCTTC
v_gene: TRBV4-3
abundance: -
j_gene: TRBJ2-1
d_gene: TRBD1

CDR3aa: CASRVGGVPNTEAFF
CDR3nt: TGTGCCAGCAGAGTTGGGGGGGTCCCAAACACTGAAGCTTTCTTT
v_gene: TRBV25-1
abundance: -
j_gene: TRBJ1-1
d_gene: -

CDR3aa: CASSKGQGGEETQYF
CDR3nt: TGTGCCAGCAGCAAGGGACAAGGGGGAGAAGAGACCCAGTACTTC
v_gene: TRBV11-3
abundance: -
j_gene: TRBJ2-5
d_gene: -

CDR3aa: CASRRTKLTGTDTQYF
CDR3nt: TGTGCCAGCAGGCGGACTAAGCTAACTGGCACAGATACGCAGTATTTT
v_gene: TRBV6-1
abundance: -
j_gene: TRBJ2-3
d_gene: -

CDR3aa: CASSEDRKDGYTF
CDR3nt: TGTGCCAGCAGTGAGGACAGGAAGGATGGCTACACCTTC
v_gene: TRBV6-1
abundance: many
j_gene: TRBJ1-2
d_gene: TRBD1

CDR3aa: CASSLAGASETQYF
CDR3nt: TGTGCCAGCAGCTTAGCTGGGGCCTCGGAGACCCAGTACTTC
v_gene: TRBV7-2
abundance: -
j_gene: TRBJ2-5
d_gene: -

CDR3aa: CSAGRDNYEQYF
CDR3nt: TGCAGTGCTGGCCGGGACAACTACGAGCAGTACTTC
v_gene: TRBV20-1
abundance: many
j_gene: TRBJ2-7
d_gene: -

CDR3aa: CASSFSKFRVTGNSPLHF
CDR3nt: TGTGCCAGCAGCTTCTCAAAGTTCCGGGTGACGGGGAATTCACCCCTCCACTTT
v_gene: TRBV11-3
abundance: many
j_gene: TRBJ1-6
d_gene: -

CDR3aa: CASSFYGDRTDTQYF
CDR3nt: TGCGCCAGCAGCTTTTATGGGGATCGGACAGATACGCAGTATTTT
v_gene: TRBV5-1
abundance: few
j_gene: TRBJ2-3
d_gene: -

CDR3aa: CASRSQGADTQYF
CDR3nt: TGTGCCAGCAGATCTCAAGGGGCCGATACGCAGTATTTT
v_gene: TRBV12-3/TRBV12-4
abundance: -
j_gene: TRBJ2-3
d_gene: -

CDR3aa: CASSFWTGRKTGELFF
CDR3nt: TGTGCCAGCAGTTTCTGGACTGGAAGAAAGACCGGGGAGCTGTTTTTT
v_gene: TRBV12-3/TRBV12-4
abundance: few
j_gene: TRBJ2-2
d_gene: -

CDR3aa: CTSSLALVRSETQYF
CDR3nt: TGTACCAGCAGCTTGGCCTTGGTGCGATCGGAGACCCAGTACTTC
v_gene: TRBV5-8
abundance: -
j_gene: TRBJ2-5
d_gene: -

CDR3aa: CASSESGGGAQETQYF
CDR3nt: TGCGCCAGCAGTGAGTCAGGCGGGGGGGCTCAAGAGACCCAGTACTTC
v_gene: TRBV10-2
abundance: many
j_gene: TRBJ2-5
d_gene: TRBD2

CDR3aa: CASTLGWGWNTGELFF
CDR3nt: TGTGCCAGCACCCTCGGTTGGGGGTGGAACACCGGGGAGCTGTTTTTT
v_gene: TRBV5-6
abundance: many
j_gene: TRBJ2-2
d_gene: -

CDR3aa: CSARDPRRGDSPLHF
CDR3nt: TGCAGTGCTAGAGACCCGAGGAGGGGGGATTCACCCCTCCACTTT
v_gene: TRBV20-1
abundance: many
j_gene: TRBJ1-6
d_gene: -

CDR3aa: CASSSPRGGGNTEAFF
CDR3nt: TGTGCCAGCAGCTCCCCCCGAGGGGGGGGGAACACTGAAGCTTTCTTT
v_gene: TRBV9
abundance: -
j_gene: TRBJ1-1
d_gene: -

CDR3aa: CASSPQIGALETQYF
CDR3nt: TGTGCCAGCAGTCCCCAGATCGGGGCCCTAGAGACCCAGTACTTC
v_gene: TRBV12-3/TRBV12-4
abundance: few
j_gene: TRBJ2-5
d_gene: -

CDR3aa: CASSWGRATEAFF
CDR3nt: TGTGCCAGCAGTTGGGGGAGGGCCACTGAAGCTTTCTTT
v_gene: TRBV12-3/TRBV12-4
abundance: many
j_gene: TRBJ1-1
d_gene: -

CDR3aa: CASSLAGAGVDNEQFF
CDR3nt: TGCGCCAGCAGCTTGGCCGGAGCGGGGGTAGACAATGAGCAGTTCTTC
v_gene: TRBV5-1
abundance: many
j_gene: TRBJ2-1
d_gene: TRBD2

CDR3aa: CASRWTVVDNSPLHF
CDR3nt: TGTGCCAGCAGATGGACGGTGGTTGATAATTCACCCCTCCACTTT
v_gene: TRBV6-2/TRBV6-3
abundance: -
j_gene: TRBJ1-6
d_gene: -

CDR3aa: CASSDAGGYEQYF
CDR3nt: TGCGCCAGCAGTGACGCAGGGGGCTACGAGCAGTACTTC
v_gene: TRBV10-2
abundance: few
j_gene: TRBJ2-7
d_gene: TRBD1

CDR3aa: CASSPTGGLSTDTQYF
CDR3nt: TGTGCCAGCAGCCCCACCGGGGGACTTAGCACAGATACGCAGTATTTT
v_gene: TRBV7-2
abundance: -
j_gene: TRBJ2-3
d_gene: -

CDR3aa: CASSLVGTGITQYF
CDR3nt: TGTGCCAGCAGCTTAGTTGGGACAGGGATTACGCAGTATTTT
v_gene: TRBV7-9
abundance: many
j_gene: TRBJ2-3
d_gene: TRBD1

CDR3aa: CASSLSVGGNTEAFF
CDR3nt: TGCGCCAGCAGCTTATCGGTAGGGGGGAACACTGAAGCTTTCTTT
v_gene: TRBV5-1
abundance: -
j_gene: TRBJ1-1
d_gene: -

CDR3aa: CSARDRNSYNEQFF
CDR3nt: TGCAGTGCTCGGGACAGGAACTCCTACAATGAGCAGTTCTTC
v_gene: TRBV20-1
abundance: many
j_gene: TRBJ2-1
d_gene: TRBD1

CDR3aa: CASSARGSNEQFF
CDR3nt: TGTGCCAGCAGCGCACGGGGCTCCAATGAGCAGTTCTTC
v_gene: TRBV7-9
abundance: -
j_gene: TRBJ2-1
d_gene: -

CDR3aa: CASTKEGQINQPQHF
CDR3nt: TGTGCCAGCACCAAGGAGGGACAGATCAATCAGCCCCAGCATTTT
v_gene: TRBV12-3/TRBV12-4
abundance: few
j_gene: TRBJ1-5
d_gene: TRBD1

CDR3aa: CASSRSGDPYNEQFF
CDR3nt: TGCGCCAGCAGCCGAAGCGGGGACCCCTACAATGAGCAGTTCTTC
v_gene: TRBV4-1
abundance: many
j_gene: TRBJ2-1
d_gene: TRBD2

CDR3aa: CASSLLESGEQFF
CDR3nt: TGTGCCAGCAGCTTATTAGAGTCGGGAGAGCAGTTCTTC
v_gene: TRBV7-9
abundance: -
j_gene: TRBJ2-1
d_gene: -

CDR3aa: CSAPLPDRSSYEQYF
CDR3nt: TGCAGTGCTCCGTTACCCGACCGTAGCTCCTACGAGCAGTACTTC
v_gene: TRBV20-1
abundance: many
j_gene: TRBJ2-7
d_gene: -

CDR3aa: CAISEKAQNQPQHF
CDR3nt: TGTGCCATCAGTGAGAAGGCCCAAAATCAGCCCCAGCATTTT
v_gene: TRBV10-3
abundance: many
j_gene: TRBJ1-5
d_gene: -

CDR3aa: CASSPWTSGRYNEQFF
CDR3nt: TGCGCCAGCAGCCCATGGACTAGCGGACGGTACAATGAGCAGTTCTTC
v_gene: TRBV5-1
abundance: -
j_gene: TRBJ2-1
d_gene: TRBD2

CDR3aa: CASSQDLRGVYGYTF
CDR3nt: TGCGCCAGCAGCCAAGATCTAAGGGGAGTCTATGGCTACACCTTC
v_gene: TRBV4-3
abundance: -
j_gene: TRBJ1-2
d_gene: -

CDR3aa: CASSSGGVTQFF
CDR3nt: TGTGCCAGCAGCTCAGGCGGGGTTACGCAGTTCTTC
v_gene: TRBV6-2/TRBV6-3
abundance: -
j_gene: TRBJ2-1
d_gene: -

CDR3aa: CASSPHRERQFF
CDR3nt: TGTGCCAGCAGCCCGCACAGGGAGAGGCAGTTCTTC
v_gene: TRBV12-3/TRBV12-4
abundance: -
j_gene: TRBJ2-1
d_gene: -

CDR3aa: CASTEKGQPQHF
CDR3nt: TGTGCCAGCACCGAAAAGGGTCAGCCCCAGCATTTT
v_gene: TRBV2
abundance: few
j_gene: TRBJ1-5
d_gene: -